The clone carrying this T cell receptor beta chain was detected only a few times. Its cognate antigen is unknown. 5'RACE with constant-segment primers built TCRalpha and TCRbeta cDNA libraries with UMIs. TCRdb independently ran MiXCR on the 5' RACE reads; one entry per CDR3 protein. Of over 300,000 distinct CDR3 sequences listed, 20% to 25% are singletons. The data are from a study of T-cell memory formation after mild COVID-19. About the study: TCR clusters largely stayed donor specific. Study conclusions and caveats: Day 15 to 85 contractors were CD4/CD8 balanced; later expanders leaned CD4+. That cross-reactive memory joined was suggested by some responding clones appearing in pre-infection memory.

The CDR3 sequence is 15 residues long. J gave up 6 bases and V 0 bases, and 2 bases lay outside the gene matches. Germline V gene lookup returns CDR1 LGHDT and CDR2 YNNKEL (reference sequence). Sequencing was done on a sample of PBMCs or a T cell subset sorted from them (not recorded which). The receptor was derived from a man aged 18-30 years who had mild COVID-19 (a few samples of this study predate the infection). Cell type and time point are not known. The V and J genes are TRBV3-1 and TRBJ1-5, with TRBD1 identical over 10 bases. CDR3 DNA: TGTGCCAGCAGCCAAGATGGGACAGGGGCTCAGCCCCAGCATTTT. Its translation: CASSQDGTGAQPQHF.